This entry lists 10 T cell receptor beta chains sequenced from one sample in a study of T cell changes during pregnancy in multiple sclerosis. This table comes from immunoSEQ multiplex PCR, and its TCRdb copy is limited to in-frame clones, with some not included. The sample has 36,000 or so clones; 88% are singletons. The sequences come from CD4+ T cells from peripheral blood mononuclear cells, collected in the first trimester of pregnancy. These receptors all stem from a female donor with multiple sclerosis, enrolled in a pregnancy study.

The rearrangement uses TRBV19 and TRBJ2-1, with 7 bases identical to TRBD1. The trim removed 6 bases at V and 6 bases at J, leaving 14 bases unmatched. The length of the CDR3 is 16 residues. Germline V gives CDR1 LNHDA, CDR2 SQIVND (reference sequence). The CDR3 DNA reads TGTGCCAGTAGACTTAGGGACAGCGTTTTTCCCAATGAGCAGTTCTTC. This codes for CASRLRDSVFPNEQFF.

This rearrangement joins TRBV10-3 to TRBJ2-1; 8 bases agree with TRBD1. There are 14 residues in the CDR3. CDR1 is ENHRY, CDR2 SYGVKD, per germline. V lost 6 bases and J lost 8; bases outside the gene matches: 9. The CDR3 region is CAIRTGEEGDEQFF. Written as DNA, the CDR3 is TGTGCCATCAGGACAGGGGAGGAAGGGGATGAGCAGTTCTTC.

The rearrangement links TRBV28 to TRBJ1-2, with 10 bases lining up with TRBD1. Unmatched junction bases numbered 3, after V lost 0 bases and J lost 5 bases. Germline CDR1 and CDR2: MDHEN and SYDVKM. There are 15 residues in the CDR3. In nucleotides, the CDR3 is TGTGCCAGCAGTTTATGGATGGGACAGGGGTATGGCTACACCTTC. It specifies CASSLWMGQGYGYTF.

Worth noting for this clone: Other DNA sequences in the sample encode the same CDR3. V and J are TRBV2 and TRBJ2-5; 11 bases line up with TRBD1. Per germline, CDR1 SNHLY and CDR2 FYNNEI. This CDR3 is 14 amino acids long. The ends lost 1 base at V and 7 bases at J; junction bases unmatched: 2. CDR3 in DNA: TGTGCCAGCAGTGAAGAGGGACAGGGGGGGACCCAGTACTTC. Translated: CASSEEGQGGTQYF.

The chain is built from TRBV10-3 and TRBJ1-1, with no clear D. V dropped 10 bases and J dropped 4 bases, with 13 bases sitting between them. The CDR3 runs to 12 residues. Germline CDR1 reads ENHRY; CDR2 reads SYGVKD. The CDR3 region is CATGYDSTEAFF. For the CDR3, the DNA is TGTGCCACCGGTTACGACTCCACTGAAGCTTTCTTT.

This chain connects TRBV6-1 to TRBJ2-1; 16 bases agree with TRBD2. Germline V gene lookup returns CDR1 MNHNS and CDR2 SASEGT. Losses at the gene ends were 4 bases for V and 1 base for J; bases not matched to a gene: 4. This CDR3 is built from 18 residues. The CDR3, as DNA: TGTGCCAGCAGTGTGGGACTAGCGGGGGGGCCGTCCTACAATGAGCAGTTCTTC. As protein: CASSVGLAGGPSYNEQFF.

The V and J genes are TRBV11-2 and TRBJ1-3; 9 bases map to TRBD1. Germline-derived CDR1 and CDR2 are SGHAT and FQNNGV. V dropped 3 bases and J dropped 4; count of bases not matched to a gene: 7. CDR3 size: 16 residues. CDR3 loop: CASSLTPGQGGNTIYF. Here the CDR3 DNA reads TGTGCCAGCAGCTTGACTCCGGGACAGGGAGGAAACACCATATATTTT.

Only a few counts were recorded for this clone. The V gene is TRBV7-9, the J gene TRBJ1-1; D may be TRBD1 (5 bases). Per germline, CDR1 SEHNR and CDR2 FQNEAQ (reference sequence). The CDR3 consists of 12 residues. V was trimmed by 5 bases and J by 5 bases, leaving 9 bases between them. CDR3: CASSIRGTEAFF. CDR3 nucleotides: TGTGCCAGCAGCATAAGGGGAACTGAAGCTTTCTTT.

This chain connects TRBV11-2 to TRBJ1-1; 9 nucleotides align to TRBD1. The CDR3 is 17 amino acids. Trimming cost V 8 bases and J 0 bases; bases outside gene matches: 13. Germline-derived CDR1 and CDR2 are SGHAT and FQNNGV. The CDR3 DNA reads TGTGCCAGCCGCCGGACAGGGGTCGGGCTCTTGAACACTGAAGCTTTCTTT. It translates to CASRRTGVGLLNTEAFF.

The V and J genes are TRBV23-1 and TRBJ2-7; TRBD1 aligns across 10 bases. TRBV23-1 is an open reading frame whose function is uncertain. The CDR3 has 17 amino acids. With V trimmed by 2 bases and J by 2 bases, 9 bases remained unmatched. The chain's CDR3 is CASSQNKPGQGTYEQYF. In nucleotides, the CDR3 is TGCGCCAGCAGTCAAAATAAACCGGGACAGGGGACCTACGAGCAGTACTTC.